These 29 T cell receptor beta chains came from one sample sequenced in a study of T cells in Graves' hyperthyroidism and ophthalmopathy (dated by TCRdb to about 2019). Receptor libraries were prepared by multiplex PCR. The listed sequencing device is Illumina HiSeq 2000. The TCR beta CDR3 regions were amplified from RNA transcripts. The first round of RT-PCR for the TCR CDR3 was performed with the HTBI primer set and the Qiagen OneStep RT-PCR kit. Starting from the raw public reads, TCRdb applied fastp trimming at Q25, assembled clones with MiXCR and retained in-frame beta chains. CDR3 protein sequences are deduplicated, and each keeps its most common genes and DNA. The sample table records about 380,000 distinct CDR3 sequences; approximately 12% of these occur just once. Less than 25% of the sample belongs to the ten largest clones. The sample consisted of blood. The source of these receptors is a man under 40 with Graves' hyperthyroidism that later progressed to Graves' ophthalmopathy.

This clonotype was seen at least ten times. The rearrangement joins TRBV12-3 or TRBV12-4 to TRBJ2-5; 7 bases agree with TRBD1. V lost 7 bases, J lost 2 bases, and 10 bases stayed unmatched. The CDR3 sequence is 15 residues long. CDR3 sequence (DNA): TGTGCCAGCACCAACGACAGGGCAGGACAAGAGACCCAGTACTTC. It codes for CASTNDRAGQETQYF.

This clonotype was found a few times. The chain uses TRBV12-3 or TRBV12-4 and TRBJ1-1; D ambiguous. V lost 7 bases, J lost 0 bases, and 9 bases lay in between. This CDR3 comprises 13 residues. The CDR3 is CASTVEVNTEAFF. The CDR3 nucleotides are TGTGCCAGCACCGTAGAGGTGAACACTGAAGCTTTCTTT.

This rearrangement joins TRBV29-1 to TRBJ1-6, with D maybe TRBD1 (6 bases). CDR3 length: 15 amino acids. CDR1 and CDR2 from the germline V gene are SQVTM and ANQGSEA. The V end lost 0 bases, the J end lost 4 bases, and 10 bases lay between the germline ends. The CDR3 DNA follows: TGCAGCGTTGAAGATCTCGGACAGTATAATTCACCCCTCCACTTT. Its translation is CSVEDLGQYNSPLHF.

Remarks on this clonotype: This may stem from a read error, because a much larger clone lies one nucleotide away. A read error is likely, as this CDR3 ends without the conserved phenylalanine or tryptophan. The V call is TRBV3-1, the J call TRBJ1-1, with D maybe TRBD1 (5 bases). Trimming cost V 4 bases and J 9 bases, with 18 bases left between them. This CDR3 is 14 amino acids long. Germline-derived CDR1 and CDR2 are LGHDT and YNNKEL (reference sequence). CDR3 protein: CASSRSGDGRKAFI. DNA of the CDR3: TGTGCCAGCAGCCGGTCGGGGGACGGCCGAAAAGCTTTCATT.

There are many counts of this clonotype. CDR3 sequence: CASSWLSMNTEAFF. The CDR3 DNA follows: TGTGCCAGCAGCTGGCTGAGTATGAACACTGAAGCTTTCTTT. The rearrangement links TRBV7-9 to TRBJ1-1; the D is unclear. This CDR3 comprises 14 residues. Per the germline V gene, CDR1 is SEHNR and CDR2 is FQNEAQ (reference sequence). The V gene lost 4 bases and the J gene lost 0 bases, with 9 bases spanning the gap.

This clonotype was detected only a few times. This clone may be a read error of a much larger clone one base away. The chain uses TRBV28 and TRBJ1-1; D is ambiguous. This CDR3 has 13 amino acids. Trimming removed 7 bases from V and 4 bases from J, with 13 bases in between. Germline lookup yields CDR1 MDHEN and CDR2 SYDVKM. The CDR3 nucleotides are TGTGCCAGCATTAACGGGGTCCTCACTGAAGCTTTCTTT. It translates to CASINGVLTEAFF.

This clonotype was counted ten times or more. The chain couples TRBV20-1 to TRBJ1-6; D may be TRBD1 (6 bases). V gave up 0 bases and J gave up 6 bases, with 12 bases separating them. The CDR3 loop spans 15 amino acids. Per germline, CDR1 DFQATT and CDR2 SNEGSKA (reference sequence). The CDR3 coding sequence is TGCAGTGCTAGAGATCTGGAGGGGGTTAATTCACCCCTCCACTTT. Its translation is CSARDLEGVNSPLHF.

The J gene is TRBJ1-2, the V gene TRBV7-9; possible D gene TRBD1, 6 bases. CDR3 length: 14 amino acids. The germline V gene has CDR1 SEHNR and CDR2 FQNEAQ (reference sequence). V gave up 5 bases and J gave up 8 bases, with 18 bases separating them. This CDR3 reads CASSRGGAAQGYTF. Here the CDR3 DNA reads TGTGCCAGCAGCCGCGGGGGGGCAGCTCAAGGCTACACCTTC.

In DNA form, the CDR3 reads TGTGCCAGCAGCCAAGATTCCCACGAGCAGTACTTC. Its protein is CASSQDSHEQYF. The genes are TRBV3-1 and TRBJ2-7; D is unresolved. Trimming took 0 bases from V and 5 from J, leaving 5 bases between them. The CDR3 covers 12 residues. Looked up from germline, CDR1 is LGHDT and CDR2 is YNNKEL (reference sequence).

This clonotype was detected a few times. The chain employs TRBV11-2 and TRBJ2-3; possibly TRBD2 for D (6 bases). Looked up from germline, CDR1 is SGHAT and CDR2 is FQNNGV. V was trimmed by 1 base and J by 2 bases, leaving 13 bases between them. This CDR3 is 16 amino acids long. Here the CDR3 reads CASSLGRDRATDTQYF. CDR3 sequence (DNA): TGTGCCAGCAGCTTAGGGAGGGACCGGGCCACAGATACGCAGTATTTT.

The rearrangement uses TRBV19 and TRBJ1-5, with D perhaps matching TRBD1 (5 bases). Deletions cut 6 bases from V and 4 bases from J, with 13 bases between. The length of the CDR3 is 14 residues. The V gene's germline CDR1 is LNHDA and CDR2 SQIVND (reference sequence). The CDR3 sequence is CASSSGTENQPQHF. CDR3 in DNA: TGTGCCAGTAGCTCCGGGACCGAGAATCAGCCCCAGCATTTT. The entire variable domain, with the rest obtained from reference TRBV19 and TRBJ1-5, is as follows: DGGITQSPKYLFRKEGQNVTLSCEQNLNHDAMYWYRQDPGQGLRLIYYSQIVNDFQKGDIAEGYSVSREKKESFPLTVTSAQKNPTAFYLCASSSGTENQPQHFGDGTRLSIL.

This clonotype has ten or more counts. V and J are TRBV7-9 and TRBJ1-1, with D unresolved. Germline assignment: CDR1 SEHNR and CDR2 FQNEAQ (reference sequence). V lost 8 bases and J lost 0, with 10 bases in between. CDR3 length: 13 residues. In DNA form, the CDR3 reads TGTGCCAGCGGGAGCACCTTGAACACTGAAGCTTTCTTT. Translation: CASGSTLNTEAFF.

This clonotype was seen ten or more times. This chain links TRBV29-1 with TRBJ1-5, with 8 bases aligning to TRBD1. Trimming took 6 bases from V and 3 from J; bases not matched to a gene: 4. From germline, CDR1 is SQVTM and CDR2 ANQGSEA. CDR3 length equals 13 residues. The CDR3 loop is CSVKTGANQPQHF. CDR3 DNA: TGCAGCGTCAAGACAGGGGCCAATCAGCCCCAGCATTTT.

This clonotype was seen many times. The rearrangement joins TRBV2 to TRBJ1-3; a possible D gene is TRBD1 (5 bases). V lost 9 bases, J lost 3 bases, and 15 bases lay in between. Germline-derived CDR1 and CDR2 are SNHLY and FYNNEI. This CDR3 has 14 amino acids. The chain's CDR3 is CASNSAQGGNTIYF. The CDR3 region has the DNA TGTGCCAGTAATTCCGCGCAGGGTGGAAACACCATATATTTT.

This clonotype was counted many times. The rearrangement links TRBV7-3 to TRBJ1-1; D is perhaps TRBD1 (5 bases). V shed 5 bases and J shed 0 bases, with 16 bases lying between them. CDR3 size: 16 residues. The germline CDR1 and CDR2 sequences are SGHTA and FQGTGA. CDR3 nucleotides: TGTGCCAGCAGCGACCTCCGGGACCGAATGAACACTGAAGCTTTCTTT. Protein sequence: CASSDLRDRMNTEAFF.

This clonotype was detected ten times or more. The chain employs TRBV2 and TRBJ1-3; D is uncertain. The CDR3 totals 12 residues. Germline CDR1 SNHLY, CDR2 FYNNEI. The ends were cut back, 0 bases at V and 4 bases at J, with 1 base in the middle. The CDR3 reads CASSEAGNTIYF. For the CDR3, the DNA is TGTGCCAGCAGTGAAGCGGGAAACACCATATATTTT.

CDR3 residues: CSVGRRDTEAFF. The CDR3 DNA is TGCAGCGTTGGTCGGAGGGACACTGAAGCTTTCTTT. The chain is built from TRBV29-1 and TRBJ1-1; D remains unclear. Trimming stripped 4 bases from V and 3 bases from J, with 9 bases between. The CDR3 is 12 residues long. Germline CDR1 and CDR2: SQVTM and ANQGSEA.

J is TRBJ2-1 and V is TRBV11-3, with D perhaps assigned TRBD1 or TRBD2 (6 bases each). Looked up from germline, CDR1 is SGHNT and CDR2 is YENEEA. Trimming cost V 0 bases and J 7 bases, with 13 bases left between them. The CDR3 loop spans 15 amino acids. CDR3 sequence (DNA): TGTGCCAGCAGCTTAGAGCAGGGGAGGTGGAATGAGCAGTTCTTC. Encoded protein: CASSLEQGRWNEQFF.

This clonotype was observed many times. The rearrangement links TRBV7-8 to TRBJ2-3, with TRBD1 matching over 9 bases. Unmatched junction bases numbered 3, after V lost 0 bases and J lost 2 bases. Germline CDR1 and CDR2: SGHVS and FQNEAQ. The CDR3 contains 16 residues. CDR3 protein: CASSLARDRATDTQYF. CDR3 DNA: TGTGCCAGCAGCTTAGCCCGGGACAGGGCCACAGATACGCAGTATTTT.

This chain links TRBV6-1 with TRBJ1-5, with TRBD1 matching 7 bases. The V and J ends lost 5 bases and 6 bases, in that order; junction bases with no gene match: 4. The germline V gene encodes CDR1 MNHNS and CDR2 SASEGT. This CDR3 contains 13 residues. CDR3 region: CASSTDRPQPQHF. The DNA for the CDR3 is TGTGCCAGCAGTACGGACAGGCCTCAGCCCCAGCATTTT.

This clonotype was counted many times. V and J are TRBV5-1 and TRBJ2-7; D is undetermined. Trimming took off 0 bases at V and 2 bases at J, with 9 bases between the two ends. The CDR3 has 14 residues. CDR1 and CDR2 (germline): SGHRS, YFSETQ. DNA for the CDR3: TGCGCCAGCAGCTTGGCCTTGGAACCCTACGAGCAGTACTTC. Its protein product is CASSLALEPYEQYF.

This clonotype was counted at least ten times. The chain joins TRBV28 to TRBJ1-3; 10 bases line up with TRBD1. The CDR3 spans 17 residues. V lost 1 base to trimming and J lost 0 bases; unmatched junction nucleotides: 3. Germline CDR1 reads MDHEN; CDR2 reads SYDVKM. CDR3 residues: CASSLSGQGISGNTIYF. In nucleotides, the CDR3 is TGTGCCAGCAGTTTATCGGGACAGGGGATCTCTGGAAACACCATATATTTT.

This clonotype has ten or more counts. The CDR3 protein is CASKTPEGRSSGNTIYF. The CDR3 nucleotides read TGTGCCAGCAAAACCCCCGAAGGGCGATCCTCTGGAAACACCATATATTTT. The chain joins TRBV28 to TRBJ1-3, with D unresolved. Germline loops: CDR1 MDHEN, CDR2 SYDVKM. Trimming took 7 bases from V and 0 from J, leaving 19 bases between them. The CDR3 has 17 amino acids.

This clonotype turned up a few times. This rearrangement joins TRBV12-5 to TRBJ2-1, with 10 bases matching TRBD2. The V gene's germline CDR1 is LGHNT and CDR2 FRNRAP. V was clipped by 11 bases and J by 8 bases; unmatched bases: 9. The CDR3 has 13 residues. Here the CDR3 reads CAGGASGGYEQFF. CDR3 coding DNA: TGTGCTGGGGGGGCTAGCGGGGGCTATGAGCAGTTCTTC.

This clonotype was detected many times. The CDR3 DNA sequence: TGTGCCAGCAAAACTACAGGGATCACAGATACGCAGTATTTT. Protein sequence: CASKTTGITDTQYF. The V gene is TRBV5-4, the J gene TRBJ2-3; D perhaps matches TRBD1 (6 bases). There are 14 residues in the CDR3. V lost 6 bases, J lost 2 bases, and 13 bases lay in between. Germline V CDR1 and CDR2: SGHNT, YYREEE (reference sequence).

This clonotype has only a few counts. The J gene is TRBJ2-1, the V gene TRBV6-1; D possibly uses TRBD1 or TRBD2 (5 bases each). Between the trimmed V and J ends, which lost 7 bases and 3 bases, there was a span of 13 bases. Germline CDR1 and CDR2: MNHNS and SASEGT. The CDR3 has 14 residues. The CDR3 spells CASTRGPLYNEQFF. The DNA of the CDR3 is TGTGCCAGCACCCGGGGCCCCCTCTACAATGAGCAGTTCTTC.

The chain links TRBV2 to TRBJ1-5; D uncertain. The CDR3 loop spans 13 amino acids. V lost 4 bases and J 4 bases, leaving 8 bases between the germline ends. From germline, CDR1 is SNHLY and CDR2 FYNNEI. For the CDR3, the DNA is TGTGCCAGCAGTGGGGAGGGAAATCAGCCCCAGCATTTT. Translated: CASSGEGNQPQHF.

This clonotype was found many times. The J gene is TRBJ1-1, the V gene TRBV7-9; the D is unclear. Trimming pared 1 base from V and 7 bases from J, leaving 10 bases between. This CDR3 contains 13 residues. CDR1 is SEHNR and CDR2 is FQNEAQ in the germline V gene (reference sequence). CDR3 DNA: TGTGCCAGCAGCTTAGACAGTACCTTTGAAGCTTTCTTT. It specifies CASSLDSTFEAFF. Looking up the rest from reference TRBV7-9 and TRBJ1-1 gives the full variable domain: DTGVSQNPRHKITKRGQNVTFRCDPISEHNRLYWYRQTLGQGPEFLTYFQNEAQLEKSRLLSDRFSAERPKGSFSTLEIQRTEQGDSAMYLCASSLDSTFEAFFGQGTRLTVV.

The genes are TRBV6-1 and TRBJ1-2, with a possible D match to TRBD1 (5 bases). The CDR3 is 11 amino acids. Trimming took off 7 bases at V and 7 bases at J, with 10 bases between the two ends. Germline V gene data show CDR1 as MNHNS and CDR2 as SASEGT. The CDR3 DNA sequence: TGTGCCAGCACCCACGGGGGTGGCTACACCTTC. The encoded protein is CASTHGGGYTF.